This T cell receptor beta chain was sequenced in a study of blood T cell repertoires in COVID-19. On the study more broadly: Samples of COVID-19 (acute and convalescent) were obtained from the United States, Italy and Spain.

The germline gives CDR1 SGHNT, CDR2 YYREEE (reference sequence). V was cut by 6 bases and J by 4 bases, with 16 bases left in between. The CDR3 is 14 residues long. TCRdb's table, derived via immunoSEQ multiplex PCR, lists solely in-frame clones and lacks some. The top ten clones hold about 12% of a sample with around 190,000 clones, 70% to 85% of them seen once. V usage is TRBV5-4 and J usage is TRBJ1-2; D is unclear. The sample taken for sequencing was peripheral blood. This sequence originates from a human donor in a cohort sampled during active COVID-19. The chain's CDR3 is CASNRAAASYGYTF. The CDR3 DNA follows: TGTGCCAGCAACAGAGCGGCAGCAAGCTATGGCTACACCTTC.